The table lists the clone carrying this TCR beta chain with many counts. Its antigen is not known. The data belong to a study of T cells in Graves' hyperthyroidism and ophthalmopathy. Amplification targeted TCR beta CDR3 regions from RNA transcripts. In the first-round RT-PCR of the TCR CDR3, the HTBI primer set was used. Via MiXCR, TCRdb re-called the multiplex PCR reads, giving one row per CDR3 protein. The top ten clones hold 34% of a sample with about 640,000 distinct CDR3 sequences, 20% of them seen once. Diagnosing involved the use of clinical symptoms, serum thyroxine and TRAb, thyroid ultrasound and orbital computed tomography. V lost 6 bases to trimming and J lost 8 bases, with 10 bases between them. The length of the CDR3 is 12 residues. Germline assignment: CDR1 KGHSH and CDR2 LQKENI. Study-level findings and limits: Median prediction lead before ophthalmopathy onset was 6 to 8 months with the model.

The sequencing sample was made of blood. This TCR was recovered from a man in his thirties or forties with Graves' ophthalmopathy. J is TRBJ1-4 and V is TRBV18; TRBD1 is a possible D gene (5 bases). The DNA for the CDR3 is TGTGCCAGCTCCCCGGGGGGAGAAAAACTGTTTTTT. Encoded protein: CASSPGGEKLFF.